This T cell receptor beta chain was documented in a study of beta chain features in type 1 diabetes. The isolated RNA, all of it, was reverse transcribed, so expressed TCRB transcripts were what got sequenced. Assay used: immunoSEQ multiplex PCR; TCRdb lists only in-frame clones, some missing. The sample has 550,000 to 850,000 clones; 10% to 15% are singletons. Germline CDR1 and CDR2: LGHNA and YNFKEQ. The CDR3 has 14 amino acids. The V gene lost 0 bases and the J gene lost 7 bases, with 12 bases spanning the gap. Based on CD45RO/CCR7/CD25/CD127/CD95/CD27, CD4+ regulatory, stem cell-like memory, naive and central memory cells were sorted. Study results and caveats: Among patients, naive, central memory and Treg TCRB repertoires appeared more similar than among healthy donors. Moderate but significant shortening of TCRB CDR3s was recorded in all four CD4+ subsets from Type 1 diabetes patients.

This clone has only a few counts. The target antigen is unknown. This rearrangement joins TRBV4-2 to TRBJ1-2; D perhaps matches TRBD1 (6 bases). The sequencing sample was made of naive CD4+ T cells from blood. The source of this sequence is a man between 18 and 35 years old with type 1 diabetes. This CDR3 reads CASSQDGPGAGYTF. Here the CDR3 DNA reads TGTGCCAGCAGCCAAGATGGGCCAGGGGCTGGCTACACCTTC.